The clone carrying this T cell receptor (beta chain) was counted many times. Libraries for naive CD8 T cells, which were made from roughly 21,000 to 960,000 sorted cells, drew on 10%, 30% or 50% of the RNA. The sample is drawn from a study of molecular identifiers for immune sequencing clone quantification. There are 16 residues in the CDR3. The V end lost 2 bases, the J end lost 2 bases, and 13 bases lay between the germline ends. Germline V gene data show CDR1 as MNHEY and CDR2 as SMNVEV (reference sequence). TCRdb ran MiXCR on the PCR reads and lists one entry per CDR3 protein. In the table there are approximately 54,000 distinct CDR3 sequences, 20% to 25% of which are singletons.

Sequenced material: naive CD8+ T cells from blood, with Jurkat cell RNA spiked in. Subset here: FACS-sorted CD8+CD4-CCR7+CD45RA+ naive T cells. This chain joins TRBV27 and TRBJ2-1; D is ambiguous. The sequence was collected from a human donor in good health. Some libraries in this study had Jurkat cell RNA spiked in. DNA of the CDR3: TGTGCCAGCAGTTTAACCCCTCCAGGTCCCTACAATGAGCAGTTCTTC. Protein: CASSLTPPGPYNEQFF.